The rows below give T cell receptor beta chains drawn from one sample of a study of immune cell composition in non-small cell lung cancer. Assay used: immunoSEQ multiplex PCR; TCRdb lists only in-frame clones, some missing. The sample has 4,000 to 5,500 clones; around 83% are singletons. The sample consisted of lung tumor tissue. These receptors all come from a human donor with non-small cell lung cancer. CDR3s include the opening cysteine and the closing phenylalanine or tryptophan. Fields, in order: CDR3 protein, J gene, V gene.

CDR3aa: CASSYVGGGYEQFF
j_gene: TRBJ2-1
v_gene: TRBV6-5

CDR3aa: CSVSDSEQYF
j_gene: TRBJ2-7
v_gene: TRBV29-1

CDR3aa: CASSRTGVFQETQYF
j_gene: TRBJ2-5
v_gene: TRBV5-6

CDR3aa: CASSDTRGTDTQYF
j_gene: TRBJ2-3
v_gene: TRBV10-2

CDR3aa: CASSQRHSGGAYEQYF
j_gene: TRBJ2-7
v_gene: TRBV4-1

CDR3aa: CASSYGTANTGELFF
j_gene: TRBJ2-2
v_gene: TRBV6-5

CDR3aa: CSATLGDLSGNTIYF
j_gene: TRBJ1-3
v_gene: TRBV29-1

CDR3aa: CASSVATPSGSISSYNEQFF
j_gene: TRBJ2-1
v_gene: TRBV9

CDR3aa: CASTVAPGGNTIYF
j_gene: TRBJ1-3
v_gene: TRBV19

CDR3aa: CASSGRLAGGSGGANVLTF
j_gene: TRBJ2-6
v_gene: TRBV6-1

CDR3aa: CASSILGGGADTQYF
j_gene: TRBJ2-3
v_gene: TRBV19

CDR3aa: CASSLTRPVYNEQFF
j_gene: TRBJ2-1
v_gene: TRBV5-8

CDR3aa: CASSPSGYGEQFF
j_gene: TRBJ2-1
v_gene: TRBV5-4

CDR3aa: CASRSGGNNQPQHF
j_gene: TRBJ1-5
v_gene: TRBV28

CDR3aa: CASSQLEPTTNGYGYTF
j_gene: TRBJ1-2
v_gene: TRBV23-1

CDR3aa: CASSLNNEQFF
j_gene: TRBJ2-1
v_gene: TRBV7-6

CDR3aa: CASSSEWGGNLNTEAFF
j_gene: TRBJ1-1
v_gene: TRBV7-9

CDR3aa: CASRSTSGQGNNEQFF
j_gene: TRBJ2-1
v_gene: TRBV7-9

CDR3aa: CASNFQGEQYF
j_gene: TRBJ2-7
v_gene: TRBV7-9

CDR3aa: CASSVDRVFGYTF
j_gene: TRBJ1-2
v_gene: TRBV7-9

CDR3aa: CASSSSGTGWYEQYF
j_gene: TRBJ2-7
v_gene: TRBV7-8

CDR3aa: CASSDPTGSETQYF
j_gene: TRBJ2-5
v_gene: TRBV5-4

CDR3aa: CASTKKGGFGSPLHF
j_gene: TRBJ1-6
v_gene: TRBV27

CDR3aa: CASSQERVSPGSSYEQYF
j_gene: TRBJ2-7
v_gene: TRBV4-2

CDR3aa: CASTQGATEQYF
j_gene: TRBJ2-7
v_gene: TRBV10-2